This paragraph covers one TCR beta chain sequence. Trimming took 0 bases from V and 6 from J, leaving 12 bases between them. This CDR3 contains 15 residues. Germline-derived CDR1 and CDR2 are LGHNA and YSLEER. TCRdb reanalysed the RT-PCR reads using MiXCR and keeps one entry per CDR3 protein. The sample holds about 680,000 distinct CDR3 sequences, about 14% seen once. The chain uses TRBV4-3 and TRBJ1-5; maybe TRBD1 (5 bases). This TCR came from a female donor in good health, serving as a healthy control. Source material: memory CD4+ T cells from blood. CDR3 sequence: CASSQDVRDAQPQHF. The CDR3 nucleotides are TGCGCCAGCAGCCAAGATGTCAGGGATGCTCAGCCCCAGCATTTT.